One sample yielded the 27 T cell receptor beta chains listed below, sequenced in a study of shared clonotypes between healthy human individuals. Some clones are missing from TCRdb's copy, which holds only in-frame ones; the method was immunoSEQ multiplex PCR. The sample lists roughly 760,000 clones; approximately 74% were seen once. Sequences were obtained from memory CD4+ T cells sorted from blood. The subset: CD45RA-negative fraction. These receptors were taken from a young woman in good health.

This clone has a handful of counts. The rearrangement links TRBV18 to TRBJ1-2; D possibly corresponds to TRBD1 (6 bases). This CDR3 contains 15 residues. The V end was cut by 6 bases, the J end by 2 bases, with 16 bases between. Germline V lookup: CDR1 KGHSH, CDR2 LQKENI. Here the CDR3 DNA reads TGTGCCAGCTCGACGGCACAGGGCCAAAACTATGGCTACACCTTC. Its translation is CASSTAQGQNYGYTF.

The rearrangement joins TRBV7-9 to TRBJ2-1, with D hard to call. CDR3 length equals 13 residues. V lost 1 base, J lost 4 bases, and 5 bases lay in between. Germline CDR1 is SEHNR and CDR2 is FQNEAQ (reference sequence). The CDR3, as DNA: TGTGCCAGCAGCTTAGTCGGGTACAATGAGCAGTTCTTC. Its protein product is CASSLVGYNEQFF.

The chain has TRBV7-9 and TRBJ2-3; TRBD2 matches at 7 bases. J gave up 6 bases and V 3 bases, and 3 bases lay outside the gene matches. The CDR3 runs to 13 residues. Germline lookup yields CDR1 SEHNR and CDR2 FQNEAQ (reference sequence). In DNA form, the CDR3 reads TGTGCCAGCAGCTTTGTCGGGGGGGATACGCAGTATTTT. It encodes CASSFVGGDTQYF.

There are a few counts of this clone. The sample carries other DNA sequences with the same CDR3. CDR3: CASSQGAGSGANVLTF. The CDR3 nucleotides read TGCGCCAGCAGCCAAGGGGCCGGGTCTGGGGCCAACGTCCTGACTTTC. This chain links TRBV4-1 with TRBJ2-6; no definite D call. Germline assignment: CDR1 MGHRA and CDR2 YSYEKL. The V gene lost 1 base and the J gene lost 1 base, with 8 bases spanning the gap. The CDR3 length is 16 residues.

This clone has more than one count but fewer than ten. The V call is TRBV5-1, the J call TRBJ2-1; TRBD2 aligns across 8 bases. CDR3 size: 15 residues. The J segment lost 10 bases and the V segment lost 0 bases, leaving 9 bases of the junction unmatched. CDR1 is SGHRS, CDR2 YFSETQ, per germline. This chain's CDR3 is CASSLDPAGGGEQFF. The CDR3 DNA reads TGCGCCAGCAGCTTGGACCCTGCGGGAGGTGGCGAGCAGTTCTTC. Full variable domain (rest looked up from reference TRBV5-1 and TRBJ2-1): KAGVTQTPRYLIKTRGQQVTLSCSPISGHRSVSWYQQTPGQGLQFLFEYFSETQRNKGNFPGRFSGRQFSNSRSEMNVSTLELGDSALYLCASSLDPAGGGEQFFGPGTRLTVL.

The chain is built from TRBV5-1 and TRBJ2-6; D unresolved. The CDR3 is 14 residues long. Germline V gene data show CDR1 as SGHRS and CDR2 as YFSETQ. V lost 4 bases and J 0 bases, leaving 5 bases between the germline ends. CDR3 loop: CASSPSSGANVLTF. DNA for the CDR3: TGCGCCAGCAGCCCGAGCTCTGGGGCCAACGTCCTGACTTTC.

This clone was counted between two and nine times. The DNA for the CDR3 is TGTGCCAGCAGCTTAGGGCTCGCTAGCGGGAGGGCCACCACAGATACGCAGTATTTT. Translated, it gives CASSLGLASGRATTDTQYF. V usage is TRBV7-9 and J usage is TRBJ2-3; TRBD2 matches 12 bases. The CDR3 runs 19 residues. Germline lookup yields CDR1 SEHNR and CDR2 FQNEAQ (reference sequence). V lost 1 base to trimming and J lost 2 bases; unmatched junction nucleotides: 10.

The chain links TRBV2 to TRBJ2-5; 7 bases match TRBD1. The CDR3 spans 13 residues. The ends lost 4 bases at V and 5 bases at J; junction bases unmatched: 4. The germline V gene encodes CDR1 SNHLY and CDR2 FYNNEI. The CDR3 sequence: CASSARGQETQYF. The DNA for the CDR3 is TGTGCCAGCAGTGCAAGGGGGCAGGAGACCCAGTACTTC.

This clone was detected a few times. This sequence joins TRBV29-1 and TRBJ2-7, with D uncertain. There are 11 residues in the CDR3. With 5 bases removed from V and 2 bases from J, the gap between germline ends came to 7 bases. Germline lookup yields CDR1 SQVTM and CDR2 ANQGSEA. CDR3 sequence: CSVTIAYEQYF. The CDR3 nucleotides read TGCAGCGTTACTATAGCCTACGAGCAGTACTTC.

V usage is TRBV6-6 and J usage is TRBJ1-3, with D unresolved. The CDR3 runs to 12 residues. Per the germline V gene, CDR1 is MNHNY and CDR2 is SVGAGI (reference sequence). The ends were cut back, 6 bases at V and 2 bases at J, with 5 bases in the middle. CDR3 nucleotides: TGTGCCAGCAGAGTGACTGGAAACACCATATATTTT. This gives the protein CASRVTGNTIYF.

Points on this clone: The sample has other DNA sequences that encode this CDR3 too. The genes are TRBV5-1 and TRBJ2-7, with TRBD1 identical over 8 bases. Germline CDR1 reads SGHRS; CDR2 reads YFSETQ. Germline trimming cut 5 bases from V and 4 bases from J; bases unmatched to any gene: 5. There are 13 residues in the CDR3. The CDR3 DNA reads TGCGCCAGCAGTCGACAGGGGTCGTACGAGCAGTACTTC. The encoded protein is CASSRQGSYEQYF.

V and J are TRBV27 and TRBJ1-3, with D hard to call. V lost 3 bases to trimming and J lost 4 bases, with 10 bases between them. CDR1 and CDR2 (germline): MNHEY, SMNVEV (reference sequence). This CDR3 comprises 14 residues. CDR3 in amino acids: CASSFRGMGNTIYF. DNA for the CDR3: TGTGCCAGCAGTTTCAGAGGAATGGGAAACACCATATATTTT.

This chain uses TRBV7-2 with TRBJ1-4; D possibly corresponds to TRBD1 (5 bases). Germline CDR1 SGHTA, CDR2 FQGNSA. V lost 6 bases, J lost 3 bases, and 14 bases lay in between. There are 15 residues in the CDR3. The CDR3 DNA reads TGTGCCAGCAGGTCGACCGGGACCGCTAATGAAAAACTGTTTTTT. Translated, it gives CASRSTGTANEKLFF.

The V gene is TRBV11-3, the J gene TRBJ1-1; D not resolved. With 4 bases removed from V and 3 bases from J, the gap between germline ends came to 9 bases. The CDR3 runs to 13 residues. Germline V gives CDR1 SGHNT, CDR2 YENEEA. The CDR3 DNA follows: TGTGCCAGCAGCTCCAACGGGGACACTGAAGCTTTCTTT. This codes for CASSSNGDTEAFF.

This clone was recorded a few times. V and J are TRBV7-2 and TRBJ1-1; a weak D match, TRBD1 (5 bases). The CDR3 loop spans 15 amino acids. The ends were cut back, 1 base at V and 1 base at J, with 10 bases in the middle. Germline V gives CDR1 SGHTA, CDR2 FQGNSA. In DNA, the CDR3 is TGTGCCAGCAGCTTAGTGGCGGGGACGAACACTGAAGCTTTCTTT. Translation: CASSLVAGTNTEAFF.

Details on this clone: It may be a read error: a sequence one base away is much more abundant. At the DNA level, this CDR3 is encoded by other sequences in the same sample as well. The chain recombines TRBV6-6 with TRBJ2-5; D uncertain. V was cut by 2 bases and J by 4 bases, with 2 bases left in between. CDR1 and CDR2 (germline): MNHNY, SVGAGI (reference sequence). The CDR3 runs 11 residues. CDR3 in DNA: TGTGCCAGCAGTTACGGAGAGACCCAGTACTTC. As protein: CASSYGETQYF.

The chain has TRBV4-1 and TRBJ2-1; TRBD2 agrees at 11 bases. Per the germline V gene, CDR1 is MGHRA and CDR2 is YSYEKL. V trimming: 0 bases; J trimming: 8 bases; junction bases outside the gene matches: 18. The CDR3 contains 20 residues. The CDR3 coding sequence is TGCGCCAGCAGCCAAGAAGGGGCAACTAGCGGGAGCCTTGGCGTCGATGAGCAGTTCTTC. Its translation is CASSQEGATSGSLGVDEQFF.

V and J are TRBV5-1 and TRBJ2-3, with 8 bases that match TRBD1. The germline V gene encodes CDR1 SGHRS and CDR2 YFSETQ. The CDR3 sequence is 20 residues long. The V and J ends lost 2 bases and 1 base, in that order; junction bases with no gene match: 18. The CDR3 coding sequence is TGCGCCAGCAGCTTTCGCCCGTGGTCACCAGGGGGCTCCGGCACAGATACGCAGTATTTT. Amino acid sequence: CASSFRPWSPGGSGTDTQYF.

This chain uses TRBV14 with TRBJ2-1, with D maybe TRBD2 (7 bases). The germline gives CDR1 SGHDN, CDR2 FVKESK. Trimming took off 4 bases at V and 3 bases at J, with 16 bases between the two ends. The CDR3 covers 16 residues. CDR3 amino acids: CASSPQWGGGYNEQFF. As DNA, the CDR3 is TGTGCCAGCAGCCCACAATGGGGAGGGGGCTACAATGAGCAGTTCTTC.

The CDR3 nucleotides read TGTGCCAGCAGCCAGCTGGCAGAGAACACTGAAGCTTTCTTT. It codes for CASSQLAENTEAFF. The chain has TRBV14 and TRBJ1-1, with D unresolved. This CDR3 has 14 amino acids. CDR1 and CDR2 from the germline V gene are SGHDN and FVKESK. V dropped 3 bases and J dropped 1 base, with 9 bases sitting between them.

Only one count was recorded for this clone. This chain joins TRBV29-1 and TRBJ2-1; 10 bases agree with TRBD2. This CDR3 region has 15 residues. The germline CDR1 and CDR2 sequences are SQVTM and ANQGSEA. V shed 7 bases and J 6 bases; nucleotides not matched to a gene: 12. In DNA form, the CDR3 reads TGCAGCGCCGGTGGGTGGGCTAGCGGGAGCAATGAGCAGTTCTTC. Protein sequence: CSAGGWASGSNEQFF.

This clone has more than one count but fewer than ten. This chain connects TRBV10-3 to TRBJ1-2; D is uncertain. The CDR3 length is 12 residues. Germline values: CDR1 ENHRY, CDR2 SYGVKD. V lost 4 bases to trimming and J lost 4 bases, with 7 bases between them. CDR3: CAISADGYGYTF. The CDR3 bases are TGTGCCATCAGTGCGGACGGCTATGGCTACACCTTC.

This sequence joins TRBV29-1 and TRBJ1-4; the D gene is possibly TRBD1 (5 bases). This CDR3 comprises 14 residues. The ends were cut back, 3 bases at V and 7 bases at J, with 15 bases in the middle. The V gene's germline CDR1 is SQVTM and CDR2 ANQGSEA. The CDR3 nucleotides read TGCAGCGTTGATTCGGGGGGTAAGGGTGAAAAACTGTTTTTT. This translates into CSVDSGGKGEKLFF.

This clone was observed a few times. V usage is TRBV27 and J usage is TRBJ2-1; 10 bases are a match to TRBD2. CDR1 MNHEY and CDR2 SMNVEV come from the germline V gene (reference sequence). The ends lost 3 bases at V and 5 bases at J; junction bases unmatched: 13. The CDR3 is made up of 18 amino acids. CDR3 bases: TGTGCCAGCAGTTTTTTAGGGGGTAGCGGGAGGCTGGACAATGAGCAGTTCTTC. Translating it yields CASSFLGGSGRLDNEQFF.

This rearrangement joins TRBV5-1 to TRBJ2-5; the D gene is possibly TRBD2 (6 bases). The germline CDR1 and CDR2 sequences are SGHRS and YFSETQ. The CDR3 has 16 residues. V lost 2 bases, J lost 2 bases, and 16 bases lay in between. CDR3 region: CASSLTTSRTQETQYF. The CDR3 nucleotides read TGCGCCAGCAGCTTAACGACTAGTCGGACACAAGAGACCCAGTACTTC.

This clone was observed at least ten times. The chain employs TRBV4-2 and TRBJ1-2; maybe TRBD1 (5 bases). The CDR3 has 14 residues. The germline CDR1 and CDR2 sequences are LGHNA and YNFKEQ. V dropped 1 base and J dropped 4 bases, with 10 bases sitting between them. This CDR3 is CASSQGGAGYGYTF. The CDR3 bases are TGTGCCAGCAGCCAAGGGGGCGCCGGCTATGGCTACACCTTC.

This clone was counted only a few times. This sample also contains other DNA sequences that code for the same CDR3. The CDR3 coding sequence is TGTGCCAGCAGCCCCCGTGGGGCCTACGAGCAGTACTTC. This encodes CASSPRGAYEQYF. The rearrangement uses TRBV9 and TRBJ2-7; D not certain. This CDR3 comprises 13 residues. Deletions cut 4 bases from V and 2 bases from J, with 10 bases between. Germline values: CDR1 SGDLS, CDR2 YYNGEE.